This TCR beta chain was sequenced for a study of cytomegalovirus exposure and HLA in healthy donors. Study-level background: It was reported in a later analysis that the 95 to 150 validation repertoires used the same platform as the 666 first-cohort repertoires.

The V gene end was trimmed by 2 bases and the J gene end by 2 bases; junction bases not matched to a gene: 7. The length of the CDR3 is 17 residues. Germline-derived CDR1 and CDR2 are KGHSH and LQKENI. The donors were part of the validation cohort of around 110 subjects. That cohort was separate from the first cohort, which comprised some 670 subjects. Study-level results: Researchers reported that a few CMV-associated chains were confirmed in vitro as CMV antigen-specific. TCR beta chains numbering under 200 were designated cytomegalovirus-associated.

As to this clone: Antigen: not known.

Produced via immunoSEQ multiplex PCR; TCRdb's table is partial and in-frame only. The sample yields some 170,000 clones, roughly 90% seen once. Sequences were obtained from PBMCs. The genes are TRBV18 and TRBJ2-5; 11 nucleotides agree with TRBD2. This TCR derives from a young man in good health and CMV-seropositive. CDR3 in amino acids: CASSPLASGRNQETQYF. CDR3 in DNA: TGTGCCAGCTCACCATTGGCTAGCGGGAGGAATCAAGAGACCCAGTACTTC.